These 28 T cell receptor beta chains originate from one sample sequenced in a study of spatial heterogeneity in lung cancer. Study results and limitations: Tumor mutation counts were tracked by expanded intratumoral alpha and beta TCR counts.

Antigen specificity for these receptors is unknown. Time point specified: sample taken at primary tumor resection. TCRdb itself ran the 5' RACE reads through MiXCR, one entry per CDR3 protein. The data show several thousand distinct CDR3 sequences, 7% seen once. The source was lung tumor tissue, collected at surgery. These TCRs come from a male donor with early-stage non-small cell lung cancer.

This sequence joins TRBV28 and TRBJ2-1; the D is unclear. Trimming stripped 6 bases from V and 9 bases from J, with 6 bases between. This CDR3 spans 10 amino acids. Looked up from germline, CDR1 is MDHEN and CDR2 is SYDVKM. CDR3 in amino acids: CASSFSEQFF. In DNA form, the CDR3 reads TGTGCCAGCAGCTTTTCTGAGCAGTTCTTC.

V usage is TRBV10-3 and J usage is TRBJ2-3, with no clear D. CDR1 and CDR2 from the germline V gene are ENHRY and SYGVKD. The CDR3 consists of 16 residues. Between the trimmed V and J ends, which lost 0 bases and 2 bases, there was a span of 12 bases. The DNA for the CDR3 is TGTGCCATCAGTGAGTCGTCCGCCTCCCCCACAGATACGCAGTATTTT. Translation: CAISESSASPTDTQYF.

In its sample, this clonotype ranks as medium-sized. This sequence joins TRBV5-1 and TRBJ2-5; D not resolved. Trimming took off 7 bases at V and 3 bases at J, with 22 bases between the two ends. Germline V gives CDR1 SGHRS, CDR2 YFSETQ. This CDR3 region has 16 residues. Here the CDR3 DNA reads TGCGCCAGCTCTCCAATGTGGCAAGACGGAAAAGAGACCCAGTACTTC. Translating gives CASSPMWQDGKETQYF.

Judged by abundance, this clonotype is medium-sized (0.01 to 0.1%). This CDR3 is CASSQDPRETQYF. The CDR3 bases are TGCGCCAGCAGCCAAGATCCTCGAGAGACCCAGTACTTC. This rearrangement joins TRBV4-1 to TRBJ2-5; D is ambiguous. CDR3 size: 13 residues. The V and J ends lost 0 bases and 4 bases respectively, with 6 bases between them. Germline CDR1 reads MGHRA; CDR2 reads YSYEKL.

The table lists this clonotype with many counts. The rearrangement links TRBV6-1 to TRBJ1-1; D is undetermined. Looked up from germline, CDR1 is MNHNS and CDR2 is SASEGT. The germline V and J ends were trimmed by 6 bases and 7 bases, with 9 bases remaining between them. The CDR3 is 11 amino acids. This CDR3 reads CASRGLVEAFF. For the CDR3, the DNA is TGTGCCAGCAGGGGGTTAGTTGAAGCTTTCTTT.

This clonotype is medium-sized. The chain has TRBV29-1 and TRBJ1-1; possible D gene TRBD1, 5 bases. The CDR3 totals 16 residues. Germline CDR1 and CDR2: SQVTM and ANQGSEA. Trimming cost V 4 bases and J 4 bases, with 22 bases left between them. The DNA for the CDR3 is TGCAGCGTTGTGGGGGGGAGTGTGTCTGTCGGCACTGAAGCTTTCTTT. Translated, it gives CSVVGGSVSVGTEAFF.

At least ten counts were recorded for this clonotype. This chain connects TRBV29-1 to TRBJ2-1; perhaps D is TRBD1 or TRBD2 (6 bases each). Trimming left V 4 bases short and J 6 bases short, with 19 bases between. CDR3 length: 15 amino acids. Germline V gene sequence: CDR1 SQVTM, CDR2 ANQGSEA. The CDR3 nucleotides read TGCAGCGTTGCCACAATAGGGGGGAAGGTCAATGAGCAGTTCTTC. This translates into CSVATIGGKVNEQFF.

On this clonotype itself: A much more abundant neighbour one base away suggests this may be a read error. The chain has TRBV28 and TRBJ2-5, with no clear D. The CDR3 runs 12 residues. The V and J ends lost 7 bases and 7 bases respectively, with 13 bases between them. Germline-derived CDR1 and CDR2 are MDHEN and SYDVKM. The CDR3 loop reads CASNARAVTQYF. CDR3 DNA: TGTGCCAGCAACGCAAGGGCCGTGACCCAGTACTTC.

By proportion, this clonotype is medium-sized (0.01 to 0.1%). The rearrangement links TRBV5-5 to TRBJ2-7; TRBD2 matches 10 bases. Germline V gene lookup returns CDR1 SGHKS and CDR2 YYEKEE (reference sequence). The CDR3 length is 15 residues. V dropped 4 bases and J dropped 2; count of bases not matched to a gene: 6. The CDR3 DNA reads TGTGCCAGCAGCCAGTCTAGCGGGAGAACCTACGAGCAGTACTTC. This gives the protein CASSQSSGRTYEQYF.

This clonotype has ten or more counts. This chain joins TRBV7-8 and TRBJ2-2; unclear D gene. There are 13 residues in the CDR3. From germline, CDR1 is SGHVS and CDR2 FQNEAQ. Trimming stripped 4 bases from V and 2 bases from J, with 5 bases between. CDR3 in DNA: TGTGCCAGCAGCTCCCACAACACCGGGGAGCTGTTTTTT. Translating gives CASSSHNTGELFF.

This clonotype occurred many times. The chain employs TRBV5-1 and TRBJ1-2; D remains unclear. This CDR3 is 15 amino acids long. V was trimmed by 0 bases and J by 3 bases, leaving 12 bases between them. Germline loops: CDR1 SGHRS, CDR2 YFSETQ. Here the CDR3 reads CASSLEGSPDYGYTF. The CDR3 DNA follows: TGCGCCAGCAGCTTGGAGGGCTCACCCGACTATGGCTACACCTTC.

This clonotype has a count of ten or more. The chain has TRBV6-5 and TRBJ2-5; D gene ambiguous. CDR3 length equals 15 residues. Looked up from germline, CDR1 is MNHEY and CDR2 is SVGAGI. Trimming took off 0 bases at V and 3 bases at J, with 11 bases between the two ends. CDR3 DNA: TGTGCCAGCAGTTACTCGGGCAGGATTGAAGAGACCCAGTACTTC. It is translated as CASSYSGRIEETQYF.

This clonotype rates as medium-sized. The rearrangement links TRBV5-1 to TRBJ1-4; 8 nucleotides line up with TRBD1. The CDR3 is 14 amino acids. Germline trimming cut 4 bases from V and 7 bases from J; bases unmatched to any gene: 6. CDR1 is SGHRS and CDR2 is YFSETQ in the germline V gene. The DNA for the CDR3 is TGCGCCAGCAGCCCTGACAGGGGATCTGAAAAACTGTTTTTT. Translation: CASSPDRGSEKLFF.

By sample fraction, this clonotype is medium-sized. V and J are TRBV30 and TRBJ2-4; maybe TRBD1 (5 bases). In germline, CDR1 is GTSNPN, CDR2 SVGIG (reference sequence). The CDR3 length is 14 residues. V lost 3 bases, J lost 5 bases, and 14 bases lay in between. Written as DNA, the CDR3 is TGTGCCTGGAGCGTGGGGCATCCGGAAAACATTCAGTACTTC. Its translation is CAWSVGHPENIQYF.

Ten or more counts support this clonotype. The chain carries TRBV7-6 and TRBJ2-2; D is unresolved. The CDR3 has 13 residues. The germline V and J ends were trimmed by 7 bases and 1 base, with 7 bases remaining between them. The V gene's germline CDR1 is SGHVS and CDR2 FNYEAQ. The DNA for the CDR3 is TGTGCCAGCAACGCCGGGAACACCGGGGAGCTGTTTTTT. Amino acids: CASNAGNTGELFF.

This clonotype qualifies as medium-sized. The chain employs TRBV27 and TRBJ1-2; D is undetermined. V gave up 3 bases and J gave up 6 bases, with 11 bases separating them. Germline lookup yields CDR1 MNHEY and CDR2 SMNVEV (reference sequence). The CDR3 length is 13 residues. As DNA, the CDR3 is TGTGCCAGCAGTTTCAGGCAATACGATGGCTACACCTTC. This codes for CASSFRQYDGYTF.

This clonotype was detected ten times or more. This chain connects TRBV5-1 to TRBJ2-5; 7 nucleotides align to TRBD2. V lost 0 bases and J lost 5; bases outside the gene matches: 10. The CDR3 runs to 16 residues. CDR1 SGHRS and CDR2 YFSETQ come from the germline V gene. The CDR3 protein is CASSLGSGGGSETQYF. CDR3 in DNA: TGCGCCAGCAGCTTGGGCTCAGGCGGCGGGAGTGAGACCCAGTACTTC.

The chain recombines TRBV20-1 with TRBJ2-7; D is uncertain. In germline, CDR1 is DFQATT, CDR2 SNEGSKA (reference sequence). This CDR3 contains 11 residues. V dropped 0 bases and J dropped 10 bases, with 10 bases sitting between them. The CDR3 region is CSARDGAGQYF. The CDR3 nucleotides are TGCAGTGCTAGAGATGGAGCAGGACAGTACTTC.

This clonotype was found many times. J is TRBJ2-1 and V is TRBV10-3; the D gene could be TRBD1 or TRBD2 (5 bases each). CDR3 length: 13 amino acids. The germline V and J ends were trimmed by 7 bases and 10 bases, with 17 bases remaining between them. Germline V CDR1 and CDR2: ENHRY, SYGVKD. DNA for the CDR3: TGTGCCATCAAGCCCGGGACCCCCGGCGAGCAGTTCTTC. Translating it yields CAIKPGTPGEQFF.

At least ten counts were recorded for this clonotype. This rearrangement joins TRBV28 to TRBJ2-1; D possibly corresponds to TRBD2 (6 bases). There are 15 residues in the CDR3. The V end lost 5 bases, the J end lost 7 bases, and 18 bases lay between the germline ends. CDR1 and CDR2 (germline): MDHEN, SYDVKM. This CDR3 reads CASSPPGGEQNEQFF. CDR3 coding DNA: TGTGCCAGCAGTCCCCCAGGCGGGGAGCAAAATGAGCAGTTCTTC.

V and J are TRBV9 and TRBJ1-1; D is uncertain. The CDR3 is 14 amino acids. Germline V gene data show CDR1 as SGDLS and CDR2 as YYNGEE. V was trimmed by 4 bases and J by 4 bases, leaving 14 bases between them. The DNA of the CDR3 is TGTGCCAGCAGCATCAATGGAGGCCGCACTGAAGCTTTCTTT. Translation gives CASSINGGRTEAFF.

Sample share makes this clonotype medium-sized. This chain links TRBV11-2 with TRBJ2-3; 7 bases are a match to TRBD2. Trimming cost V 5 bases and J 2 bases; bases outside gene matches: 10. CDR1 and CDR2 (germline): SGHAT, FQNNGV. The CDR3 loop spans 16 amino acids. CDR3 residues: CASSPTRTRNTDTQYF. The CDR3, as DNA: TGTGCCAGCAGCCCTACCCGGACTAGAAACACAGATACGCAGTATTTT.

By sample fraction, this clonotype is medium-sized. This chain connects TRBV12-3 or TRBV12-4 to TRBJ2-4, with 10 bases matching TRBD2. There are 17 residues in the CDR3. J lost 8 bases, V lost 2 bases, and 12 bases had no gene match. The CDR3 DNA reads as TGTGCCAGCAGTTTATTCGATCCGGGACTAGCGTCGGACATTCAGTACTTC. Residues: CASSLFDPGLASDIQYF.

This clonotype was recorded many times. V and J are TRBV5-1 and TRBJ2-7; D may be TRBD1 (5 bases). Germline lookup yields CDR1 SGHRS and CDR2 YFSETQ. The length of the CDR3 is 14 residues. V shed 1 base and J shed 4 bases, with 12 bases lying between them. The CDR3 DNA reads as TGCGCCAGCAGCTTGTACAGGAAGGGATACGAGCAGTACTTC. Protein product: CASSLYRKGYEQYF.

Sample share makes this clonotype medium-sized (0.01 to 0.1%). The genes are TRBV10-1 and TRBJ2-2, with D perhaps TRBD2 (6 bases). The CDR3 is 18 residues long. The V and J ends lost 3 bases and 5 bases respectively, with 22 bases between them. CDR1 is WNHNN, CDR2 SYGVQD, per germline (reference sequence). The CDR3: CASSDLTGLPEGTGELFF. The CDR3 DNA reads as TGCGCCAGCAGTGACCTAACGGGACTCCCAGAGGGTACCGGGGAGCTGTTTTTT.

This clonotype was seen at least ten times. The V and J genes are TRBV2 and TRBJ2-2, with no clear D. Germline assignment: CDR1 SNHLY and CDR2 FYNNEI. CDR3 length: 14 residues. With 3 bases removed from V and 4 bases from J, the gap between germline ends came to 9 bases. The CDR3 reads CASSDRLGTGELFF. In DNA form, the CDR3 reads TGTGCCAGCAGTGATAGGTTGGGCACCGGGGAGCTGTTTTTT.

The V and J genes are TRBV20-1 and TRBJ1-2; 7 bases align to TRBD1. CDR1 and CDR2 from the germline V gene are DFQATT and SNEGSKA (reference sequence). The junction had 23 bases not matched to a gene; V was cut back by 7 bases and J by 6 bases. This CDR3 spans 17 amino acids. The CDR3 loop is CSVKGGFRGINSDGYTF. DNA for the CDR3: TGCAGTGTCAAAGGGGGGTTCAGGGGGATTAACAGTGATGGCTACACCTTC.

Sample share makes this clonotype medium-sized. The V gene is TRBV25-1, the J gene TRBJ2-1; the D gene is possibly TRBD2 (6 bases). The CDR3 covers 16 residues. Germline V lookup: CDR1 MGHDK, CDR2 SYGVNS. V was cut by 4 bases and J by 0 bases, with 13 bases left in between. CDR3 DNA sequence: TGTGCCAGCAGTGGCGGGACTCCGAGCTCCTACAATGAGCAGTTCTTC. Translated, it gives CASSGGTPSSYNEQFF.